This T cell receptor (beta chain) was obtained from a study of cytomegalovirus exposure and HLA in healthy donors. Whole-study results and caveats: Specificity for CMV antigens was confirmed in vitro for a few of the CMV-associated chains. About 90% or about 30% of the time was how often most TCR beta V segments were productive, according to an earlier analysis. The study designated 150 to 200 TCR beta chains cytomegalovirus-associated.

Remarks on this clone: Its antigen is not identified.

The germline V gene has CDR1 SGHTA and CDR2 FQGNSA. V shed 1 base and J 1 base; nucleotides not matched to a gene: 5. This CDR3 has 16 residues. Healthy people donating bone marrow made up the donors. The study ran its PCR with 60 Vbeta and 13 Jbeta primers. Assay: immunoSEQ multiplex PCR; the TCRdb copy retains only in-frame clones and omits some. Of 110,000 or so clones listed, 74% are singletons. This clonotype was obtained from a woman in her thirties or forties in good health and CMV-seropositive. The sequencing input was PBMCs. This sequence joins TRBV7-2 and TRBJ2-7; TRBD2 matches 9 bases. CDR3 nucleotide sequence: TGTGCCAGCAGCTTAGTTAGCGGGAGTATATCCTACGAGCAGTACTTC. Its protein is CASSLVSGSISYEQYF.